Below are 7 T cell receptor beta chains sequenced from a single sample in a study of vaccination and CD4 T cells after COVID-19. Cultured CD4+ T cells had their DNA profiled by the Oncomine TCR Beta short-read assay. MiXCR, applied by TCRdb to the PCR reads, yields one record per CDR3 protein. The table lists over 15,000 distinct CDR3 sequences, around 74% of them singletons. No antigens are known for them. The sample's treatment: roughly 11-day PBMC culture with coronavirus spike peptide pools or control peptides (ViraFEST assay). The material sequenced was CD4+ T cells from blood, cultured in vitro, taken after SARS-CoV-2 vaccination. These receptors originate from a human donor who received a COVID-19 vaccine.

The chain recombines TRBV2 with TRBJ1-1, with D possibly matching TRBD1 (6 bases). Germline V lookup: CDR1 SNHLY, CDR2 FYNNEI. Trimming stripped 4 bases from V and 10 bases from J, with 13 bases between. The CDR3 sequence is 12 residues long. The CDR3 sequence is CASSVYSGVAFF. CDR3 nucleotide sequence: TGTGCCAGCAGTGTCTATTCAGGGGTAGCTTTCTTT.

The chain recombines TRBV20-1 with TRBJ1-6; D gene unclear. Germline V lookup: CDR1 DFQATT, CDR2 SNEGSKA (reference sequence). The length of the CDR3 is 14 residues. V shed 0 bases and J shed 7 bases, with 10 bases lying between them. CDR3 loop: CSARDLRGNSPLHF. The CDR3 region has the DNA TGCAGTGCTAGAGACCTCCGGGGAAATTCACCCCTCCACTTT.

This rearrangement joins TRBV7-6 to TRBJ1-4; 8 positions match TRBD1. Germline CDR1 SGHVS, CDR2 FNYEAQ. J was trimmed by 6 bases and V by 5 bases; bases with no gene match: 2. This CDR3 is 13 amino acids long. The CDR3 protein is CASSKQGDEKLFF. CDR3 bases: TGTGCCAGCAGCAAACAGGGGGATGAAAAACTGTTTTTT.

V and J are TRBV2 and TRBJ1-2, with a possible D match to TRBD1 (6 bases). This CDR3 contains 13 residues. Trimming took 5 bases from V and 2 from J, leaving 9 bases between them. Germline CDR1 is SNHLY and CDR2 is FYNNEI. The CDR3: CASSLDRNYGYTF. CDR3 nucleotide sequence: TGTGCCAGCAGTCTCGACAGGAACTATGGCTACACCTTC.

This clonotype ranks as large (0.1 to 1%). The chain has TRBV7-8 and TRBJ2-3; 9 nucleotides agree with TRBD2. V trimming: 3 bases; J trimming: 2 bases; junction bases outside the gene matches: 6. This CDR3 spans 16 amino acids. Germline V gives CDR1 SGHVS, CDR2 FQNEAQ. This CDR3 reads CASSLVSGRNTDTQYF. CDR3 nucleotides: TGTGCCAGCAGCTTGGTTAGCGGGAGAAACACAGATACGCAGTATTTT.

The V call is TRBV7-2, the J call TRBJ1-3; D is unclear. Per the germline V gene, CDR1 is SGHTA and CDR2 is FQGNSA. V lost 5 bases to trimming and J lost 5 bases, with 7 bases between them. The CDR3 runs to 12 residues. CDR3 DNA: TGTGCCAGCAGCCCCCAAAGAAACACCATATATTTT. Protein product: CASSPQRNTIYF.

The chain combines TRBV12-3 or TRBV12-4 with TRBJ1-2; 7 positions agree with TRBD1. The CDR3 has 14 residues. Trimming took 10 bases from V and 3 from J; bases not matched to a gene: 11. The CDR3 region has the DNA TGTGCCACCGAGTTCAAGGACAGGTACTATGGCTACACCTTC. This sequence encodes CATEFKDRYYGYTF.